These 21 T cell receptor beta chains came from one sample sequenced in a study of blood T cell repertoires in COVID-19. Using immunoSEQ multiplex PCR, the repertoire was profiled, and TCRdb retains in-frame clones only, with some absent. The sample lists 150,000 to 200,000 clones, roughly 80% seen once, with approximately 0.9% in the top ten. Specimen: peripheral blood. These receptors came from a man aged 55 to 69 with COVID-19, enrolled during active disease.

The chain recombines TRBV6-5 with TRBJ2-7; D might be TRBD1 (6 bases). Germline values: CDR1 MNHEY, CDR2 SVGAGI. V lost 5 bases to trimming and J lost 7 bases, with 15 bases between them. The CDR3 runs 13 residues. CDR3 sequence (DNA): TGTGCCAGCAGTACCTCAGGGGTGGGGGAGCAGTACTTC. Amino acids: CASSTSGVGEQYF.

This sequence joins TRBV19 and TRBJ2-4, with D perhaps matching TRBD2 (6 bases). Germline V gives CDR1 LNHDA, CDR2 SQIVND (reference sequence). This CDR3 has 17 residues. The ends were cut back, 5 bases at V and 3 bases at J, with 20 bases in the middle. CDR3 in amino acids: CASSFNAGRLDKNIQYF. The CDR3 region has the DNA TGTGCCAGTAGTTTTAACGCAGGGAGGTTGGACAAAAACATTCAGTACTTC.

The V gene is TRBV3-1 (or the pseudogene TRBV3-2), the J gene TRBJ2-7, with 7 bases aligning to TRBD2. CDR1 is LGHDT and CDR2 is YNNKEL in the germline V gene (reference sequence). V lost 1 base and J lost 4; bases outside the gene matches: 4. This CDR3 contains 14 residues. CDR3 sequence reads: CASSQVPGRYEQYF. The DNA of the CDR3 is TGTGCCAGCAGCCAAGTGCCCGGGAGGTACGAGCAGTACTTC.

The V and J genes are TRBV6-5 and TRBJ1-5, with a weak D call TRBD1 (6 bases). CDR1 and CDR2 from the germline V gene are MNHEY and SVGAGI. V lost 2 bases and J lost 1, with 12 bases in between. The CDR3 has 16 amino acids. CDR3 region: CASSYPPGVSNQPQHF. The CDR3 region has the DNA TGTGCCAGCAGTTACCCTCCAGGGGTAAGCAATCAGCCCCAGCATTTT.

The CDR3 region is CASSEDRDTEAFF. Written as DNA, the CDR3 is TGTGCCAGCAGTGAGGACAGGGACACTGAAGCTTTCTTT. This chain connects TRBV6-1 to TRBJ1-1; TRBD1 matches 8 bases. Unmatched junction bases numbered 0, after V lost 3 bases and J lost 3 bases. CDR3 size: 13 residues. The germline V gene encodes CDR1 MNHNS and CDR2 SASEGT.

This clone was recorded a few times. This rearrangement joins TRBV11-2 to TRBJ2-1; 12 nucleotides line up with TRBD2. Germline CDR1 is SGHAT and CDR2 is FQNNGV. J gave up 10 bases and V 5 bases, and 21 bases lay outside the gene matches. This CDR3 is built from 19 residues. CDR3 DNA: TGTGCCAGCAGCCTAACGACTAGCGGGAGATATCAAGCTACGAGGGAGCAGTTCTTC. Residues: CASSLTTSGRYQATREQFF.

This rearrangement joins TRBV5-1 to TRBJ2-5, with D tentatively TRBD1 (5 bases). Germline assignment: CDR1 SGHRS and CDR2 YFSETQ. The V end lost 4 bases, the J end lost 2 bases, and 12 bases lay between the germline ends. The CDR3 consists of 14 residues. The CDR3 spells CASSVRQLQETQYF. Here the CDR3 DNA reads TGCGCCAGCAGCGTACGACAGCTACAAGAGACCCAGTACTTC.

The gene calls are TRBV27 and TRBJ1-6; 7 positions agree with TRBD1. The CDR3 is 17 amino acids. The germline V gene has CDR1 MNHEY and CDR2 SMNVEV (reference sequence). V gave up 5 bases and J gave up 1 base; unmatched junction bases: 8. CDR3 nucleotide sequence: TGTGCCAGCAGTCTACGACAGGGTGTGTCCTATAATTCACCCCTCCACTTT. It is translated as CASSLRQGVSYNSPLHF.

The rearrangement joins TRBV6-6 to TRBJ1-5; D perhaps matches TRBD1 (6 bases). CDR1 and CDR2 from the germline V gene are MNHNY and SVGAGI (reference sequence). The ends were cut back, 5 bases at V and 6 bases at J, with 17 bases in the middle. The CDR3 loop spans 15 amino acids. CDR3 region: CASSDQGTPVQPQHF. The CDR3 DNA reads TGTGCCAGCAGTGATCAGGGGACCCCGGTTCAGCCCCAGCATTTT.

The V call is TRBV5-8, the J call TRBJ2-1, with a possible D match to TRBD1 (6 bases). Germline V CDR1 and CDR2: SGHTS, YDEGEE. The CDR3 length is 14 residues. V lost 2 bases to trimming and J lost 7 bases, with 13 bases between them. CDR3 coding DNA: TGTGCCAGCAGCTTCAACAGGGTCTCAAATGAGCAGTTCTTC. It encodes CASSFNRVSNEQFF. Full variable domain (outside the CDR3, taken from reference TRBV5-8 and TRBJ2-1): EAGVTQSPTHLIKTRGQQATLRCSPISGHTSVYWYQQALGLGLQFLLWYDEGEERNRGNFPPRFSGRQFPNYSSELNVNALELEDSALYLCASSFNRVSNEQFFGPGTRLTVL.

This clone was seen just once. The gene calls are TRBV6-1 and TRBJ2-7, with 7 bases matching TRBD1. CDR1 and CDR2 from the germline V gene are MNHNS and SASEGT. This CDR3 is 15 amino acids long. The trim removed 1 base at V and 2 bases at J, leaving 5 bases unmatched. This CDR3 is CASSEGQTGTYEQYF. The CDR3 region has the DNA TGTGCCAGCAGTGAAGGCCAGACAGGGACCTACGAGCAGTACTTC.

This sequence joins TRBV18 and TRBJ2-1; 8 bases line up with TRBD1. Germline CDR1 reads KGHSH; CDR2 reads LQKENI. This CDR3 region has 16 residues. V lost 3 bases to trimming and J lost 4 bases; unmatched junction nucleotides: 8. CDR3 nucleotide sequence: TGTGCCAGCTCACCGCTCCAGGGACAGGTGTACAATGAGCAGTTCTTC. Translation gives CASSPLQGQVYNEQFF.

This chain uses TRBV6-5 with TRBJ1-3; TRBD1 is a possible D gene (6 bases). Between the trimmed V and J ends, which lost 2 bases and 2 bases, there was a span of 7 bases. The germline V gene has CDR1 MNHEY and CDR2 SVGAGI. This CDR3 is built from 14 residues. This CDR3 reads CASSYTGPGNTIYF. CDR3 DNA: TGTGCCAGCAGTTACACAGGGCCTGGAAACACCATATATTTT.

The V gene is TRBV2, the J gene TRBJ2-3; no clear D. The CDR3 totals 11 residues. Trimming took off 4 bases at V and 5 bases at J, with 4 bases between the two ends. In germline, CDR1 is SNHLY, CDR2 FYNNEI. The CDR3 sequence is CASSVVDTQYF. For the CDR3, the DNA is TGTGCCAGCAGTGTCGTAGATACGCAGTATTTT.

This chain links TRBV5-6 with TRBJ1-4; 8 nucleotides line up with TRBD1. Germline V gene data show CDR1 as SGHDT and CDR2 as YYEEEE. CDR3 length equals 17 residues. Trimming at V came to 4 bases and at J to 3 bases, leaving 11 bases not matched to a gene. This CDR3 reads CASSTTGGTLANEKLFF. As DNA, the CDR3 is TGTGCCAGCAGCACAACAGGGGGTACGTTGGCTAATGAAAAACTGTTTTTT.

CDR3 residues: CASSQEHGHNQPQHF. The CDR3 region has the DNA TGCGCCAGCAGCCAAGAGCACGGACATAATCAGCCCCAGCATTTT. The chain couples TRBV4-3 to TRBJ1-5; TRBD1 is a possible D gene (5 bases). Looked up from germline, CDR1 is LGHNA and CDR2 is YSLEER. This CDR3 is 15 amino acids long. The V end was cut by 0 bases, the J end by 4 bases, with 10 bases between.

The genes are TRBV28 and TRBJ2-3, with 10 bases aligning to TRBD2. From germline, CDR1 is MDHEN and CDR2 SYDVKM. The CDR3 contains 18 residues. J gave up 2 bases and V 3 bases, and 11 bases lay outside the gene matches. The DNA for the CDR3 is TGTGCCAGCAGTTTGGGGTTAGCGGGAGGAAGACCCACAGATACGCAGTATTTT. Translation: CASSLGLAGGRPTDTQYF.

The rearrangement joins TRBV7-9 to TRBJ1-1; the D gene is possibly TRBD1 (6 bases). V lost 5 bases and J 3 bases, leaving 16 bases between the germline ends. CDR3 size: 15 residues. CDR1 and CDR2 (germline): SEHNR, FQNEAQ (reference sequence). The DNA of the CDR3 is TGTGCCAGCAGCCCTTGGGGGGGCAGATACACTGAAGCTTTCTTT. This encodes CASSPWGGRYTEAFF.

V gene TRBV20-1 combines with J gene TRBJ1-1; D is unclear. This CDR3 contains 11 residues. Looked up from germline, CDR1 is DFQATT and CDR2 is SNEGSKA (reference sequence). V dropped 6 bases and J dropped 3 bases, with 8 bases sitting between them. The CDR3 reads CSASPYTEAFF. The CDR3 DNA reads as TGCAGTGCAAGCCCCTACACTGAAGCTTTCTTT.

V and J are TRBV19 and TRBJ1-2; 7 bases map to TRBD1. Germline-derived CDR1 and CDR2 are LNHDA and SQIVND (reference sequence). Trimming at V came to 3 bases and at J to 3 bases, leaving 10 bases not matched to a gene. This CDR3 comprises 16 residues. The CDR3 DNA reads TGTGCCAGTAGTATGGATAACAGGGGCACAGACTATGGCTACACCTTC. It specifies CASSMDNRGTDYGYTF.

In DNA form, the CDR3 reads TGTGCCAGCAGCTTAAGGGGACAGGAGCAGTTCTTC. It specifies CASSLRGQEQFF. The chain carries TRBV7-2 and TRBJ2-1; 7 nucleotides match TRBD1. Germline CDR1 SGHTA, CDR2 FQGNSA. The CDR3 consists of 12 residues. Trimming cost V 2 bases and J 10 bases; bases outside gene matches: 2. Drawing the rest from reference TRBV7-2 and TRBJ2-1, the complete variable domain is GAGVSQSPSNKVTEKGKDVELRCDPISGHTALYWYRQSLGQGLEFLIYFQGNSAPDKSGLPSDRFSAERTGGSVSTLTIQRTQQEDSAVYLCASSLRGQEQFFGPGTRLTVL.